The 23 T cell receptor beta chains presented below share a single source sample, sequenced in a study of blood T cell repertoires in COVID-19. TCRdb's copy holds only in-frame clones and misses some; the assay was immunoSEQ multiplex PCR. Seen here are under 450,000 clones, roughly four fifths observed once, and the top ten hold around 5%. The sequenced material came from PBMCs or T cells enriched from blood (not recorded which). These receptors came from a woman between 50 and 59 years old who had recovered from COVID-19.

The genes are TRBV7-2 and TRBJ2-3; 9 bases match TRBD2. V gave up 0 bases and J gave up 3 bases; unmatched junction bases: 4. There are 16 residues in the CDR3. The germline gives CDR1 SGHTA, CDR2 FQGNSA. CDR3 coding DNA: TGTGCCAGCAGCTTAGCCCGCGGACTAGCGACAGATACGCAGTATTTT. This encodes CASSLARGLATDTQYF. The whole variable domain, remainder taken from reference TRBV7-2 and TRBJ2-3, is GAGVSQSPSNKVTEKGKDVELRCDPISGHTALYWYRQSLGQGLEFLIYFQGNSAPDKSGLPSDRFSAERTGGSVSTLTIQRTQQEDSAVYLCASSLARGLATDTQYFGPGTRLTVL.

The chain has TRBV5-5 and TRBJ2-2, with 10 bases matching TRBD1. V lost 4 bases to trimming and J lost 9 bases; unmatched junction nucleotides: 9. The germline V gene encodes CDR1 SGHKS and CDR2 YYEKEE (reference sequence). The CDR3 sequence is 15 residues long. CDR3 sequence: CASSAGDRGFRELFF. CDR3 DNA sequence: TGTGCCAGCAGCGCCGGGGACAGGGGATTCCGGGAGCTGTTTTTT.

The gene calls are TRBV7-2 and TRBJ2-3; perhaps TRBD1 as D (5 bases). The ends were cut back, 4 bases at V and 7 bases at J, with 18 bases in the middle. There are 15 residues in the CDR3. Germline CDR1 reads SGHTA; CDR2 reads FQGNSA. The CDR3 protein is CASSSEQASTYTQYF. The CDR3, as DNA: TGTGCCAGCAGCTCAGAACAGGCCAGCACGTATACGCAGTATTTT. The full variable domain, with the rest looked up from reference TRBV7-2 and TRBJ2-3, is GAGVSQSPSNKVTEKGKDVELRCDPISGHTALYWYRQSLGQGLEFLIYFQGNSAPDKSGLPSDRFSAERTGGSVSTLTIQRTQQEDSAVYLCASSSEQASTYTQYFGPGTRLTVL.

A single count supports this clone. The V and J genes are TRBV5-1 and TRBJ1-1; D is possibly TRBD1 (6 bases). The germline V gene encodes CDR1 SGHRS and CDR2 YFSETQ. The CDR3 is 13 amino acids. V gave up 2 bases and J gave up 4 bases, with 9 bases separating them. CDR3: CASSFSQGTEAFF. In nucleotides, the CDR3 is TGCGCCAGCAGCTTCTCACAGGGCACTGAAGCTTTCTTT. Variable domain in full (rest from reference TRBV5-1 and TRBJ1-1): KAGVTQTPRYLIKTRGQQVTLSCSPISGHRSVSWYQQTPGQGLQFLFEYFSETQRNKGNFPGRFSGRQFSNSRSEMNVSTLELGDSALYLCASSFSQGTEAFFGQGTRLTVV.

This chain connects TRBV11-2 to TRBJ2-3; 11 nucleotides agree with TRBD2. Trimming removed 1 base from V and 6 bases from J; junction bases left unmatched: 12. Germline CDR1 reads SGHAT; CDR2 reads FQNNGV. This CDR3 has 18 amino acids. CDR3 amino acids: CASSLAVIAGGVGDTQYF. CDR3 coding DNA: TGTGCCAGCAGCTTAGCCGTCATAGCGGGAGGGGTTGGTGATACGCAGTATTTT.

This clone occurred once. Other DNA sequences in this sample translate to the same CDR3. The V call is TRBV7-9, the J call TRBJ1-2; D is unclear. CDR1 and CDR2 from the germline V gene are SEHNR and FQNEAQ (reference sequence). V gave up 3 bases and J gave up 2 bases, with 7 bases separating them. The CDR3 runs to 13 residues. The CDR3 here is CASSFGQNYGYTF. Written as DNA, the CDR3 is TGTGCCAGCAGCTTTGGGCAGAACTATGGCTACACCTTC.

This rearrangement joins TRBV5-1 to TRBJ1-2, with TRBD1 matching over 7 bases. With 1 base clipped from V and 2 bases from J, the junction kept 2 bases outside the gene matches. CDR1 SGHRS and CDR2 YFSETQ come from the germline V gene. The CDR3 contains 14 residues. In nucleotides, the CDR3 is TGCGCCAGCAGCTTGACGACAGGGAACTATGGCTACACCTTC. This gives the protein CASSLTTGNYGYTF. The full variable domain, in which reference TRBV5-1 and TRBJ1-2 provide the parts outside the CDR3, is KAGVTQTPRYLIKTRGQQVTLSCSPISGHRSVSWYQQTPGQGLQFLFEYFSETQRNKGNFPGRFSGRQFSNSRSEMNVSTLELGDSALYLCASSLTTGNYGYTFGSGTRLTVV.

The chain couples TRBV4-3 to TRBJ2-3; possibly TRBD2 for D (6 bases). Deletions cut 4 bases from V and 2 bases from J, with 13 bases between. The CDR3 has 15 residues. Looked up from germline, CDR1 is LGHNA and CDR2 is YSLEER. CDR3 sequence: CASSPRDWLTDTQYF. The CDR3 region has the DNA TGCGCCAGCAGCCCGCGGGACTGGCTCACAGATACGCAGTATTTT.

The CDR3, as DNA: TGTGCCTGGAAGAGCTCCTACGAGCAGTACTTC. The encoded protein is CAWKSSYEQYF. V gene TRBV30 combines with J gene TRBJ2-7; no reliable D call. The CDR3 sequence is 11 residues long. V was cut by 4 bases and J by 0 bases, with 4 bases left in between. Germline loops: CDR1 GTSNPN, CDR2 SVGIG (reference sequence).

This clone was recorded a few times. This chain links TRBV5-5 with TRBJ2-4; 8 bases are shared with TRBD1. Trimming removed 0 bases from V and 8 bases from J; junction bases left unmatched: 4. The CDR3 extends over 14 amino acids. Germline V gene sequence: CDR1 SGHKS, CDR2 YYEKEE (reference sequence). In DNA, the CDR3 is TGTGCCAGCAGCTTGGTACAGGGGGTATACATTCAGTACTTC. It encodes CASSLVQGVYIQYF.

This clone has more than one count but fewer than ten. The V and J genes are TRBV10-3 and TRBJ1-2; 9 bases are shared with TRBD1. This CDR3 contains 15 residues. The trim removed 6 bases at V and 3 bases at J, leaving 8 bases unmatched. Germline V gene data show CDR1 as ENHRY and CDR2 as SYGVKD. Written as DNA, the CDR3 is TGTGCCATCAGGGACTCCGGGACAGGGCACTATGGCTACACCTTC. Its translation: CAIRDSGTGHYGYTF.

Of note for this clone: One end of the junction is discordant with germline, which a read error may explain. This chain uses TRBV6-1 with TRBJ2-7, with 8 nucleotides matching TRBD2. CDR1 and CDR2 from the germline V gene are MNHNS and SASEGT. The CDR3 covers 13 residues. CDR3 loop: CASSKAGVGEQYF. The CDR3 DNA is TGTGCCAGCAGTAAAGCGGGAGTGGGAGAGCAGTACTTC.

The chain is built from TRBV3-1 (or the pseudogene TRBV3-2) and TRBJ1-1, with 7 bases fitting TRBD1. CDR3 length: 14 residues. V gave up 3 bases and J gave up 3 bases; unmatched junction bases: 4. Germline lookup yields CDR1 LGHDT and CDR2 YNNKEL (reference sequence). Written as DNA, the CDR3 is TGTGCCAGCAGCCAGATCCAGGGGGACACTGAAGCTTTCTTT. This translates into CASSQIQGDTEAFF.

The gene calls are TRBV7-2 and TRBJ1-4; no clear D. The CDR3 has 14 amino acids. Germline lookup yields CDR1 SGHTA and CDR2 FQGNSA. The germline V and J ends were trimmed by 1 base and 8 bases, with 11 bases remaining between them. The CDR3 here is CASSLGPRGEKLFF. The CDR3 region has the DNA TGTGCCAGCAGCTTAGGTCCGAGAGGGGAAAAACTGTTTTTT.

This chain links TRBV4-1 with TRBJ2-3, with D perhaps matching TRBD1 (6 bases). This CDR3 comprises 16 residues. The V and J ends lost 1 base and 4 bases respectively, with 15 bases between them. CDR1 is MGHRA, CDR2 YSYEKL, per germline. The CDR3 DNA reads TGCGCCAGCAGCCAAGTCCCGAACAGGGTTCCAGATACGCAGTATTTT. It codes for CASSQVPNRVPDTQYF.

In DNA form, the CDR3 reads TGTGCCAGTAGTAATGACTTCTCTACCTACAATGAGCAGTTCTTC. Translating gives CASSNDFSTYNEQFF. The V call is TRBV19, the J call TRBJ2-1; D uncertain. Germline lookup yields CDR1 LNHDA and CDR2 SQIVND (reference sequence). Trimming took off 4 bases at V and 2 bases at J, with 12 bases between the two ends. This CDR3 is 15 amino acids long.

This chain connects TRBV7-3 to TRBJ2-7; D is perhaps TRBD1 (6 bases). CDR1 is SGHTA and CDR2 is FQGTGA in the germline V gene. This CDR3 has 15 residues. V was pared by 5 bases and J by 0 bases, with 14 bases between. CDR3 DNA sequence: TGTGCCAGCAGCGGGGGACGGGACATCTCCTACGAGCAGTACTTC. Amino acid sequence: CASSGGRDISYEQYF.

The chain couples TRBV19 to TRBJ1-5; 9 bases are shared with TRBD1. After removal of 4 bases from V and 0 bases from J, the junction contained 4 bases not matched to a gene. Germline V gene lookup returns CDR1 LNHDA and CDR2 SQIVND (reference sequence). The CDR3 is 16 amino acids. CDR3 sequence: CASSSPGQGSNQPQHF. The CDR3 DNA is TGTGCCAGTAGTAGCCCGGGACAGGGTAGCAATCAGCCCCAGCATTTT.

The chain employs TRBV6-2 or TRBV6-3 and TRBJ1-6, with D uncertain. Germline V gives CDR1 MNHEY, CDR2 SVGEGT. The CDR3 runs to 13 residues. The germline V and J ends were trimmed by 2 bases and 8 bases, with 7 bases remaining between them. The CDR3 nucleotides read TGTGCCAGCAGTTACACGCGGGATTCACCCCTCCACTTT. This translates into CASSYTRDSPLHF.

The CDR3 coding sequence is TGTGCCAGCAGCTTAGGACCCGCGGGAGGAGACTACGAGCAGTACTTC. Translating gives CASSLGPAGGDYEQYF. The rearrangement uses TRBV7-2 and TRBJ2-7; 8 bases align to TRBD2. Germline trimming cut 1 base from V and 3 bases from J; bases unmatched to any gene: 8. Germline values: CDR1 SGHTA, CDR2 FQGNSA. The CDR3 extends over 16 amino acids.

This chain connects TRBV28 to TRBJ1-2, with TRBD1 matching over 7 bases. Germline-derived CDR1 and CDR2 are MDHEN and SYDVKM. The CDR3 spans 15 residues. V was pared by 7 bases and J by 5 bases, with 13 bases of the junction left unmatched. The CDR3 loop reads CASKRPGGQIYGYTF. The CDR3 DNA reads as TGTGCCAGCAAACGCCCTGGGGGACAGATTTATGGCTACACCTTC.

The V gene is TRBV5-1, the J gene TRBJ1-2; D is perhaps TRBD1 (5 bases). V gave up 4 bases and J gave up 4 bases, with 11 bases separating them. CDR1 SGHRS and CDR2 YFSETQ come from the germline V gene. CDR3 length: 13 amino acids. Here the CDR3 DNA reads TGCGCCAGCAGCCCGGACACCCGCTATGGCTACACCTTC. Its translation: CASSPDTRYGYTF.

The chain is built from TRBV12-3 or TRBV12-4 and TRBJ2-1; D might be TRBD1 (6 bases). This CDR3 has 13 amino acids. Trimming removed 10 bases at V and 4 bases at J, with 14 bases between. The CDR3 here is CATNRESYNEQFF. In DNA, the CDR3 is TGTGCCACCAACAGGGAATCTTACAATGAGCAGTTCTTC.